A single sample gave rise to the 16 T cell receptor beta chains below, sequenced in a study of cytomegalovirus exposure and HLA in healthy donors. Vbeta (60) and Jbeta (13) primers were used in the PCR. Assay used: immunoSEQ multiplex PCR; TCRdb lists only in-frame clones, some missing. The table has about 78,000 clones, around 81% seen once. Sample: PBMCs. The receptors originated from a male donor in good health and CMV-seronegative.

The chain has TRBV25-1 and TRBJ1-1, with D unresolved. CDR1 MGHDK and CDR2 SYGVNS come from the germline V gene. The CDR3 consists of 13 residues. Trimming shortened V by 3 bases and J by 1 base, and 6 bases separated the two germline ends. The CDR3 reads CASSDEPNTEAFF. CDR3 DNA: TGTGCCAGCAGTGATGAGCCGAACACTGAAGCTTTCTTT.

This clone was detected only once. V gene TRBV5-5 combines with J gene TRBJ2-1; a possible D gene is TRBD2 (5 bases). Per germline, CDR1 SGHKS and CDR2 YYEKEE (reference sequence). Trimming removed 0 bases from V and 0 bases from J, with 7 bases in between. This CDR3 spans 15 amino acids. CDR3 in amino acids: CASSLDGSSYNEQFF. The CDR3 DNA reads as TGTGCCAGCAGCTTGGATGGGAGCTCCTACAATGAGCAGTTCTTC.

This clone was seen only once. The chain combines TRBV21-1 with TRBJ2-7; the DNA was not used to check the table's D call, TRBD2. TRBV21-1 represents a pseudogene. The CDR3 loop spans 15 amino acids. CDR3 in DNA: TGTGCCAGCAGCAAACGGACTAGCGATTCCTACGAGCAGTACTTC. This encodes CASSKRTSDSYEQYF.

The chain combines TRBV27 with TRBJ2-1; 7 bases map to TRBD1. Per the germline V gene, CDR1 is MNHEY and CDR2 is SMNVEV (reference sequence). CDR3 length equals 16 residues. V lost 5 bases to trimming and J lost 4 bases; unmatched junction nucleotides: 11. Here the CDR3 DNA reads TGTGCCAGCAGTGACCCCGGGACAGAAAATTACAATGAGCAGTTCTTC. Amino acid sequence: CASSDPGTENYNEQFF.

This chain connects TRBV6-5 to TRBJ1-2, with D perhaps TRBD1 (6 bases). Germline V gene data show CDR1 as MNHEY and CDR2 as SVGAGI. The CDR3 runs to 15 residues. Trimming removed 6 bases from V and 3 bases from J, with 17 bases in between. DNA of the CDR3: TGTGCCAGCAGCCGACGGGACATTTTAGACTATGGCTACACCTTC. Amino acid sequence: CASSRRDILDYGYTF.

The chain carries TRBV5-1 and TRBJ2-5, with TRBD1 matching over 7 bases. The germline gives CDR1 SGHRS, CDR2 YFSETQ. The CDR3 spans 13 residues. V lost 8 bases and J lost 3; bases outside the gene matches: 7. The CDR3 bases are TGCGCCAGTGGGGGACAGCCAGAAGAGACCCAGTACTTC. Its translation is CASGGQPEETQYF.

V is TRBV6-5 and J is TRBJ2-5; D might be TRBD2 (6 bases). The CDR3 covers 15 residues. CDR1 and CDR2 from the germline V gene are MNHEY and SVGAGI. V lost 6 bases, J lost 2 bases, and 16 bases lay in between. CDR3 coding DNA: TGTGCCAGCAGGAGATCAAGCGGGTCGCAAGAGACCCAGTACTTC. Translated: CASRRSSGSQETQYF.

The DNA for the CDR3 is TGTGCCAGCTTTCGGGGAGACTCCTACGAGCAGTACTTC. This gives the protein CASFRGDSYEQYF. V is TRBV6-6 and J is TRBJ2-7, with D possibly being TRBD2 (5 bases). The germline V and J ends were trimmed by 8 bases and 0 bases, with 11 bases remaining between them. The CDR3 contains 13 residues. The germline V gene has CDR1 MNHNY and CDR2 SVGAGI (reference sequence).

The chain employs TRBV11-2 and TRBJ2-5, with D possibly TRBD1 on 6 matching bases. Deletions cut 4 bases from V and 4 bases from J, with 22 bases between. The germline V gene has CDR1 SGHAT and CDR2 FQNNGV. The CDR3 runs 17 residues. As DNA, the CDR3 is TGTGCCAGCAGCTCCAGTACTCACCCTAGAGGGGGAGAGACCCAGTACTTC. It is translated as CASSSSTHPRGGETQYF.

This clone was picked up one time. The chain recombines TRBV10-1 with TRBJ1-1; D is perhaps TRBD1 (6 bases). Germline V CDR1 and CDR2: WNHNN, SYGVQD (reference sequence). V was pared by 0 bases and J by 5 bases, with 13 bases between. There are 15 residues in the CDR3. The CDR3 reads CASSESGGAPTEAFF. DNA for the CDR3: TGCGCCAGCAGTGAGTCGGGGGGGGCGCCAACTGAAGCTTTCTTT.

The genes are TRBV27 and TRBJ1-4; unclear D gene. This CDR3 has 12 residues. Germline loops: CDR1 MNHEY, CDR2 SMNVEV (reference sequence). Between the trimmed V and J ends, which lost 8 bases and 8 bases, there was a span of 12 bases. The CDR3 coding sequence is TGTGCCAGCTCACCACCAGGAGAAAAACTGTTTTTT. It is translated as CASSPPGEKLFF.

The rearrangement uses TRBV23-1 and TRBJ1-6; tentative D call: TRBD1 (6 bases). TRBV23-1 is flagged as an ORF with uncertain function. The CDR3 is 22 amino acids. V was shortened by 2 bases and J by 5 bases, with 31 bases between the two germline ends. The CDR3 DNA reads as TGCGCCAGCAGTCAAGGTCCCATTTGCTGGAGGTTTTTAGGACAGAATAATTCACCCCTCCACTTT. This translates into CASSQGPICWRFLGQNNSPLHF.

J is TRBJ2-2 and V is TRBV5-4, with D possibly being TRBD1 (6 bases). V was shortened by 4 bases and J by 5 bases, with 9 bases between the two germline ends. This CDR3 region has 13 residues. Germline CDR1 is SGHNT and CDR2 is YYREEE (reference sequence). The CDR3 loop reads CASSPQGTGELFF. CDR3 sequence (DNA): TGTGCCAGCAGCCCACAGGGAACCGGGGAGCTGTTTTTT.

The V call is TRBV30, the J call TRBJ2-7; TRBD1 might be the D (6 bases). Looked up from germline, CDR1 is GTSNPN and CDR2 is SVGIG (reference sequence). This CDR3 has 15 amino acids. V was clipped by 2 bases and J by 5 bases, with 19 bases between them. As DNA, the CDR3 is TGTGCCTGGAGTTGGGGTCAGGGGTCTATCAACGAGCAGTACTTC. It codes for CAWSWGQGSINEQYF.

V gene TRBV18 combines with J gene TRBJ2-1; D possibly corresponds to TRBD2 (5 bases). V shed 0 bases and J shed 3 bases, with 15 bases lying between them. Germline V gives CDR1 KGHSH, CDR2 LQKENI. The CDR3 length is 17 residues. The CDR3 DNA reads TGTGCCAGCTCACCACCGGTAGGTTCGGGAAACTACAATGAGCAGTTCTTC. As protein: CASSPPVGSGNYNEQFF.

This clone was seen just once. V gene TRBV6-5 combines with J gene TRBJ1-3; 8 bases are a match to TRBD1. The CDR3 sequence is 14 residues long. From germline, CDR1 is MNHEY and CDR2 SVGAGI. Unmatched junction bases numbered 1, after V lost 5 bases and J lost 1 base. Written as DNA, the CDR3 is TGTGCCAGCAGTAACAGGGGGTCTGGAAACACCATATATTTT. It encodes CASSNRGSGNTIYF.